This T cell receptor beta chain was documented in a study of cytomegalovirus exposure and HLA in healthy donors. Study-level information: In terms of ancestry, the Caucasian-associated cluster contained more than 65% of the roughly 400 genotyped donors.

PCR was performed using 60 Vbeta and 13 Jbeta primers. Using immunoSEQ multiplex PCR, the repertoire was profiled, and TCRdb retains in-frame clones only, with some absent. The sample has about 190,000 clones, approximately 83% seen once; the top ten hold around 1.3%. Germline-derived CDR1 and CDR2 are SQVTM and ANQGSEA. The V and J ends lost 4 bases and 8 bases respectively, with 14 bases between them. The CDR3 spans 12 residues. General observations from the study: Reported findings show TCR beta sequences accurately forecast HLA-A and HLA-B alleles in most subjects.

About this clone itself: Its antigen is not identified.

The V call is TRBV29-1, the J call TRBJ1-2, with D hard to call. The sequence came from a boy between 2 and 10 years old in good health and CMV-seronegative. The sequenced sample was PBMCs. Written as DNA, the CDR3 is TGCAGCGTTGGGCGGGCCTCGGGCGGCTACACCTTC. Its translation: CSVGRASGGYTF. The full variable domain, completed using reference TRBV29-1 and TRBJ1-2, is SAVISQKPSRDICQRGTSLTIQCQVDSQVTMMFWYRQQPGQSLTLIATANQGSEATYESGFVIDKFPISRPNLTFSTLTVSNMSPEDSSIYLCSVGRASGGYTFGSGTRLTVV.